These 15 T cell receptor beta chains were all obtained from the same sample, sequenced in a study of blood T cell repertoires in COVID-19. Sequenced by immunoSEQ multiplex PCR; TCRdb stores in-frame clones only, minus some. Of 400,000 or so clones listed, approximately 92% were seen once; the top ten hold roughly 1.1%. Sequenced material: PBMCs or T cells enriched from blood (not recorded which). All receptors come from a man younger than 40 who had recovered from COVID-19.

The chain carries TRBV4-1 and TRBJ1-1; TRBD1 matches at 8 bases. V dropped 2 bases and J dropped 5; count of bases not matched to a gene: 7. This CDR3 region has 15 residues. Germline CDR1 and CDR2: MGHRA and YSYEKL. DNA for the CDR3: TGCGCCAGCAGCCAAAAGACAGGGGCAGAAACTGAAGCTTTCTTT. Its protein is CASSQKTGAETEAFF.

The V gene is TRBV3-1 (or the pseudogene TRBV3-2), the J gene TRBJ2-7; D remains unclear. Trimming removed 1 base at V and 0 bases at J, with 16 bases between. The CDR3 length is 17 residues. Germline V lookup: CDR1 LGHDT, CDR2 YNNKEL (reference sequence). The CDR3, as DNA: TGTGCCAGCAGCCAAGTTCCGGGTATGGCTAGCTCCTACGAGCAGTACTTC. This sequence encodes CASSQVPGMASSYEQYF.

This chain uses TRBV7-9 with TRBJ2-3, with 12 bases identical to TRBD2. CDR1 and CDR2 (germline): SEHNR, FQNEAQ (reference sequence). Germline trimming cut 5 bases from V and 0 bases from J; bases unmatched to any gene: 6. The CDR3 covers 17 residues. CDR3 coding DNA: TGTGCCAGCAGCGCCGGACTAGCGGGACCGAGCACAGATACGCAGTATTTT. It translates to CASSAGLAGPSTDTQYF.

The genes are TRBV10-2 and TRBJ1-6; D may be TRBD1 (5 bases). The germline CDR1 and CDR2 sequences are WSHSY and SAAADI. Trimming took 4 bases from V and 10 from J, leaving 14 bases between them. The CDR3 runs 14 residues. CDR3 loop: CASSGQPQGSPLHF. The DNA for the CDR3 is TGCGCCAGCAGTGGACAGCCCCAGGGATCACCCCTCCACTTT.

V and J are TRBV28 and TRBJ2-5; TRBD1 aligns across 12 bases. V was pared by 3 bases and J by 5 bases, with 4 bases of the junction left unmatched. Germline assignment: CDR1 MDHEN and CDR2 SYDVKM. CDR3 length: 15 residues. Here the CDR3 DNA reads TGTGCCAGCAGTTTGGGACAGGGGGCTGGGGAGACCCAGTACTTC. It yields the protein CASSLGQGAGETQYF.

The rearrangement joins TRBV15 to TRBJ1-3, with D possibly matching TRBD1 (6 bases). This CDR3 is built from 13 residues. The V gene's germline CDR1 is LNHNV and CDR2 YYDKDF (reference sequence). Trimming left V 4 bases short and J 8 bases short, with 12 bases between. For the CDR3, the DNA is TGTGCCACCAGCAATAGACAGGCGCACACCATATATTTT. Its translation is CATSNRQAHTIYF.

The rearrangement joins TRBV3-1 (or the pseudogene TRBV3-2) to TRBJ2-2; TRBD2 matches 9 bases. The CDR3 runs to 15 residues. Germline V lookup: CDR1 LGHDT, CDR2 YNNKEL (reference sequence). J lost 6 bases, V lost 2 bases, and 4 bases had no gene match. CDR3 DNA sequence: TGTGCCAGCAGCCAATTTTGGACTAGCGCCGGGGAGCTGTTTTTT. This gives the protein CASSQFWTSAGELFF.

This rearrangement joins TRBV27 to TRBJ1-1; weak D call: TRBD1 (5 bases). With 0 bases removed from V and 1 base from J, the gap between germline ends came to 9 bases. Germline CDR1 MNHEY, CDR2 SMNVEV (reference sequence). This CDR3 has 15 residues. The CDR3 region has the DNA TGTGCCAGCAGTTTATCGTTCGGACAGAACACTGAAGCTTTCTTT. Encoded protein: CASSLSFGQNTEAFF.

The V and J genes are TRBV21-1 and TRBJ1-2; TRBD1, the table's D call, was not compared with the DNA. TRBV21-1 is a pseudogene segment. This CDR3 comprises 16 residues. The CDR3 region has the DNA TGTGCCAGCAGCAAACATCCACAGGGGGTCTGTTTTGGCTACACCTTC. As protein: CASSKHPQGVCFGYTF.

To note about this clone: The same CDR3 is also encoded by other DNA sequences in this sample. The V call is TRBV29-1, the J call TRBJ1-2; 8 positions agree with TRBD1. Germline V gene data show CDR1 as SQVTM and CDR2 as ANQGSEA. The CDR3 is made up of 12 amino acids. The CDR3 region has the DNA TGCAGTGTTAGGACAGGGAACTATGGCTACACCTTC. This encodes CSVRTGNYGYTF.

The chain employs TRBV5-5 and TRBJ2-1; no clear D. CDR1 and CDR2 from the germline V gene are SGHKS and YYEKEE (reference sequence). V lost 0 bases to trimming and J lost 0 bases, with 10 bases between them. The CDR3 contains 16 residues. CDR3 sequence: CASSLEARSSYNEQFF. The CDR3 DNA is TGTGCCAGCAGCTTGGAAGCGCGAAGCTCCTACAATGAGCAGTTCTTC.

The CDR3 sequence: CASSEARVTPEAFF. The CDR3 coding sequence is TGTGCCAGCAGTGAAGCAAGAGTAACCCCTGAAGCTTTCTTT. V and J are TRBV2 and TRBJ1-1; no firm D call. Germline values: CDR1 SNHLY, CDR2 FYNNEI. This CDR3 region has 14 residues. Trimming removed 0 bases at V and 6 bases at J, with 11 bases between.

The chain employs TRBV19 and TRBJ1-3; D ambiguous. Germline-derived CDR1 and CDR2 are LNHDA and SQIVND (reference sequence). The V end was cut by 1 base, the J end by 0 bases, with 4 bases between. The CDR3 extends over 14 amino acids. This CDR3 reads CASSIASSGNTIYF. The CDR3 DNA follows: TGTGCCAGTAGTATAGCGAGCTCTGGAAACACCATATATTTT. The full variable domain, completed using reference TRBV19 and TRBJ1-3, is DGGITQSPKYLFRKEGQNVTLSCEQNLNHDAMYWYRQDPGQGLRLIYYSQIVNDFQKGDIAEGYSVSREKKESFPLTVTSAQKNPTAFYLCASSIASSGNTIYFGEGSWLTVV.

The chain combines TRBV4-2 with TRBJ1-4; D gene uncertain. The length of the CDR3 is 16 residues. The V gene's germline CDR1 is LGHNA and CDR2 YNFKEQ. Trimming left V 1 base short and J 0 bases short, with 9 bases between. CDR3 amino acids: CASSQAHSSTNEKLFF. Written as DNA, the CDR3 is TGTGCCAGCAGCCAAGCCCACAGTTCAACTAATGAAAAACTGTTTTTT.

The V call is TRBV5-6, the J call TRBJ1-2; a weak D match, TRBD1 (6 bases). The CDR3 length is 16 residues. The V gene's germline CDR1 is SGHDT and CDR2 YYEEEE. The V end lost 5 bases, the J end lost 8 bases, and 25 bases lay between the germline ends. The CDR3 DNA reads as TGTGCCAGCAGTTGGGGACCCCGGGACACGGCAGGGGGCTACACCTTC. It is translated as CASSWGPRDTAGGYTF. Combining the CDR3 with reference TRBV5-6 and TRBJ1-2 gives the whole variable domain DAGVTQSPTHLIKTRGQQVTLRCSPKSGHDTVSWYQQALGQGPQFIFQYYEEEERQRGNFPDRFSGHQFPNYSSELNVNALLLGDSALYLCASSWGPRDTAGGYTFGSGTRLTVV.